One T cell receptor (beta chain) is described in this entry. This receptor's antigen is unknown. Per-nucleotide qualities are absent, and no much larger clonotype sits a single base away. For the CD8 naive samples, CD45RO-negative cells were positively selected for CCR7, yielding a CD45RA+CCR7+ population from which TemRA cells were excluded. Donors were healthy HIV-negative adults with no recently reported acute infections or vaccinations. Every donor was a Caucasian adult living in Nashville, Tennessee, USA. Blood was collected by leukapheresis, and PBMCs were isolated by Ficoll-Histopaque density gradient centrifugation and then cryopreserved in liquid nitrogen vapor phase. Analytical flow cytometry was used to check the purity and quantity of every magnetically sorted T cell population. From each sorted fraction, genomic DNA was isolated and quantified by UV absorbance on a Nanodrop 2000c. TCR CDR3 regions were amplified from genomic DNA by multiplex PCR using the deep immunoSEQ assay. For each cell subset, the extracted genomic DNA was distributed evenly across all wells of several immunoSEQ 96-well plates, and each plate served as one replicate. For sorted subsets, about 0.2 ug genomic DNA, equal to approximately 30,000 T cell genomes, was loaded into each replicate PCR. The purified libraries were quantified using a Qubit 3.0 fluorometer, sized with a Bioanalyzer 2100, and then quantified again using the KAPA Library Quantification kit. Every immunoSEQ 96-well plate was sequenced on a separate single-read 150-cycle Illumina NextSeq 550 flow cell. Concerning the study's data processing: The immunoSEQ output contained only junctional sequences without quality scores, so filtering could not match that applied to full-length reads. To assign V/J genes and CDR3, sequences were annotated using PyIR, a Python wrapper for IgBLAST v1.9, with IMGT germline references. Reads were filtered out if the reads had weak V/J assignments (E-value above 1e-6), no CDR3, stop codons, out-of-frame junctions, or ambiguous translated residues. V3J clonotypes were defined as sequences sharing the same inferred V gene, J gene, and CDR3 amino acid sequence. Percentage overlap between repertoires was computed as shared unique clonotypes divided by the size of the smaller repertoire. RTK rarefaction, the Chao1 estimator, and Recon v2.1 estimates of unobserved clonotypes were used to assess repertoire richness. Generation probabilities were computed with OLGA for all TCRbeta clonotypes obtained by the gDNA method from a few donors. This is the immuneACCESS table as TCRdb keeps it, with only in-frame sequences that have V and J called. A part of the clones is gone; compared with another copy, unresolved V genes explain less than half, and the rest is unexplained. The V and J calls and clone size come from that table; D and trimming were worked out from the DNA. For this sample the table gives roughly 590,000 clones, of which around 95% were detected only once. Less than 0.13% of the sample belongs to the ten largest clones.

The CDR3 numbers 15 residues from cysteine through phenylalanine. Only CDR3 DNA is held: 45 bases, read in frame from base 1. CDR1 and CDR2, looked up from the germline V gene, are MDHEN and SYDVKM. Ends trimmed: V by 3 bases, J by 2 bases; bases unmatched to a gene: 5. This sample was included in a study of shared clonotypes between healthy human individuals (dated by TCRdb to 2020 to 2021). Regarding the research as a whole: The cohort comprised a couple of women and three men aged 18 to 49 years. The study deeply sequenced blood TCR repertoires of five healthy adults to estimate repertoire size and the extent of clonotype sharing between individuals. Per donor, leukapheresis produced somewhere between about 0.85 and 9.5 billion PBMCs. For each donor, three plates each were used for CD4 naive and CD4 memory, two plates were used for CD8 naive, and one plate was used for CD8 memory. Different laboratories and diverse techniques were used to prepare libraries and sequence TCR repertoires, to increase sequencing depth and limit assay-specific biases.

Results and caveats for the whole study, not just this receptor: Even with the large sequencing depth, rarefaction of the sorted-subset datasets indicated that sequencing was incomplete. Naive subsets generally had larger estimated clonotype richness than memory subsets. Based on pairwise subsampling, the degree of clonotype sharing among donors was expected to be affected by sequencing depth. Sampling was restricted to blood, and TCR repertoires in tissues likely differ from the TCR repertoires found in blood. Because the study included only a small number of donors, the genetic and exposure-history diversity represented was limited. About 5% of naive CD4, around 3.6% of naive CD8, around 2.3% of memory CD4, and around 0.42% of memory CD8 clonotypes were shared across four donors. Compared with non-shared clonotypes, the clonotypes found in all four sorted-subset donors had higher generation probabilities.

The chain is encoded by TRBV28 joined to TRBJ2-3, and TRBD2 matches 7 of the central bases. The receptor's source is a woman younger than 45 in good health. Sequencing was done on a sample of naive CD8+ T cells sorted from blood. The cell subset or site label, read with the paper, signifies: CD45RA+CCR7+. DNA sequence: TGTGCCAGCAGTTTTCTTCTAGCGGACACAGATACGCAGTATTTT. It specifies CASSFLLADTDTQYF.